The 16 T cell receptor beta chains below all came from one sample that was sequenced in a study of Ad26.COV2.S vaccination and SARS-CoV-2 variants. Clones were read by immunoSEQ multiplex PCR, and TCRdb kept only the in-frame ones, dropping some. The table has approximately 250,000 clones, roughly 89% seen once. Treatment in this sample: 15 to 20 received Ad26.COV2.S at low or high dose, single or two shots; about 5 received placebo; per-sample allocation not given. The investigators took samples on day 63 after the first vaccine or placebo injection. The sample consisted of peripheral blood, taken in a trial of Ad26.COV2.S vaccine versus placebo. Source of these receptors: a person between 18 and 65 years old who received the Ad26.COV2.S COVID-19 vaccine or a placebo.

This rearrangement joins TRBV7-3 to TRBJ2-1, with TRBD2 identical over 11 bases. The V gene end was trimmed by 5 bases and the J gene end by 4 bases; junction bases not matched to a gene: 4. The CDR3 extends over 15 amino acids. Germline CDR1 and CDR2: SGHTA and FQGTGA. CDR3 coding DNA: TGTGCCAGCAGCGACGGGACTAGCGGTTACAATGAGCAGTTCTTC. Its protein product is CASSDGTSGYNEQFF. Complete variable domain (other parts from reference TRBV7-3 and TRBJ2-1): GAGVSQTPSNKVTEKGKYVELRCDPISGHTALYWYRQSLGQGPEFLIYFQGTGAADDSGLPNDRFFAVRPEGSVSTLKIQRTERGDSAVYLCASSDGTSGYNEQFFGPGTRLTVL.

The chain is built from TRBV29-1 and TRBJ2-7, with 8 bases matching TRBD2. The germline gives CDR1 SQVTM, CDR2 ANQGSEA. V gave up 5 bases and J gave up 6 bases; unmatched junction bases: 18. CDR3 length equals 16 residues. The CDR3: CSVNGGGGGPLGEQYF. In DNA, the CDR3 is TGCAGCGTTAACGGGGGGGGCGGGGGGCCCCTCGGCGAGCAGTACTTC.

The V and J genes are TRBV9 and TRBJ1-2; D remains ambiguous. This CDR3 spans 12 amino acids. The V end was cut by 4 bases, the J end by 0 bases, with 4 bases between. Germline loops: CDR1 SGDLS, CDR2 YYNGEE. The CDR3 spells CASSITNYGYTF. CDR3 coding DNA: TGTGCCAGCAGCATTACTAACTATGGCTACACCTTC.

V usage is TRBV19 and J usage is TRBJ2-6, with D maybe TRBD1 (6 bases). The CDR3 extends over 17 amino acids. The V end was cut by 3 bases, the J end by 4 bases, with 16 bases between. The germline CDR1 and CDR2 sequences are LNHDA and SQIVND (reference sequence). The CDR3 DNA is TGTGCCAGTAGTATCTATCATACAGGGACAGGGGCCAACGTCCTGACTTTC. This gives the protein CASSIYHTGTGANVLTF.

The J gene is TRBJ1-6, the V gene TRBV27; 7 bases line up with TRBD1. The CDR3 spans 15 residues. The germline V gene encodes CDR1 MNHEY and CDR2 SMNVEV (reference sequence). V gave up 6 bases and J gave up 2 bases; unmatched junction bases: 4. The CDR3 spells CASRQGQTYNSPLHF. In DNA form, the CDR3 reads TGTGCCAGCAGGCAGGGACAGACCTATAATTCACCCCTCCACTTT.

The CDR3 DNA is TGTGCCTGGAGTGTACTGGGATCTGGAAACACCATATATTTT. This translates into CAWSVLGSGNTIYF. V is TRBV30 and J is TRBJ1-3; D unclear. The CDR3 has 14 amino acids. The V end lost 0 bases, the J end lost 1 base, and 7 bases lay between the germline ends. The germline V gene encodes CDR1 GTSNPN and CDR2 SVGIG (reference sequence).

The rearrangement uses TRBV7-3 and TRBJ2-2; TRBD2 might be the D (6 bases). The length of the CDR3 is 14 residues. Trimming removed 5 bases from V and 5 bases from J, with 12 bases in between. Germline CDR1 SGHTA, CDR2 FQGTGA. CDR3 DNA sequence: TGTGCCAGCAGCCCAGGGACTCGAACCGGGGAGCTGTTTTTT. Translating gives CASSPGTRTGELFF.

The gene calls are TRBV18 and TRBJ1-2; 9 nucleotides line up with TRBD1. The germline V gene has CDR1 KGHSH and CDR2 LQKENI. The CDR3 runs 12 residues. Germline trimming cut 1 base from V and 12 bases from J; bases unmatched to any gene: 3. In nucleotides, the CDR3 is TGTGCCAGCTCACCACGGGGACAGGGTAACACCTTC. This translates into CASSPRGQGNTF.

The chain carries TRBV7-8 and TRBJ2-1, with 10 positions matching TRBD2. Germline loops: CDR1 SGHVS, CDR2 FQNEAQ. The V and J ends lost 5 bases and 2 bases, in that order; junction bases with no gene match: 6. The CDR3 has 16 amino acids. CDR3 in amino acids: CASSRQTSGTYNEQFF. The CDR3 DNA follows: TGTGCCAGCAGCCGGCAAACTAGCGGGACCTACAATGAGCAGTTCTTC.

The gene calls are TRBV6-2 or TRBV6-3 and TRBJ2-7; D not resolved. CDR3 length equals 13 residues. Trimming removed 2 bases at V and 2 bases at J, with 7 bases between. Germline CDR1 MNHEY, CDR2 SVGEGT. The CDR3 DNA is TGTGCCAGCAGTTACAGGAACCCCTACGAGCAGTACGTC. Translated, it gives CASSYRNPYEQYV.

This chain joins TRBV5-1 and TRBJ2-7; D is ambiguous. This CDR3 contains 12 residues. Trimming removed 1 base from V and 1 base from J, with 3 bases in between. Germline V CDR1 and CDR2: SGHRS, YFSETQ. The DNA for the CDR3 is TGCGCCAGCAGCTTGACGTCCTACGAGCAGTACTTC. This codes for CASSLTSYEQYF.

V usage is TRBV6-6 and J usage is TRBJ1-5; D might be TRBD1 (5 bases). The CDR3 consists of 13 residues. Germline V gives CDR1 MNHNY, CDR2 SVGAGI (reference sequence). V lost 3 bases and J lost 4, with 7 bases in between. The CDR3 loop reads CASSYDRNQPQHF. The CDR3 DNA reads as TGTGCCAGCAGTTATGACAGAAATCAGCCCCAGCATTTT.

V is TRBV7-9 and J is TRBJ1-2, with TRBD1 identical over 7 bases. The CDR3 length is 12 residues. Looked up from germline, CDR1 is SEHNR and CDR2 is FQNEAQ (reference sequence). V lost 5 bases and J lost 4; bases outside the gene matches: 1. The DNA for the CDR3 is TGTGCCAGCAGCCGGGACAGCTATGGCTACACCTTC. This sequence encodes CASSRDSYGYTF.

CDR3 loop: CASSLAPAGNRANEQFF. The DNA of the CDR3 is TGCGCCAGCAGCTTGGCCCCGGCCGGTAACCGAGCTAATGAGCAGTTCTTC. This chain connects TRBV5-1 to TRBJ2-1; D is uncertain. From germline, CDR1 is SGHRS and CDR2 YFSETQ. This CDR3 has 17 residues. Trimming removed 0 bases at V and 7 bases at J, with 20 bases between.

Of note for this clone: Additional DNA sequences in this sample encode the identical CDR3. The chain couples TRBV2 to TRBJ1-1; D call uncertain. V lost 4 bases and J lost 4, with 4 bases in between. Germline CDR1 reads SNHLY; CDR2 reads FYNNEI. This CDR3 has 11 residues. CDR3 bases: TGTGCCAGCAGTGTCCGCACTGAAGCTTTCTTT. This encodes CASSVRTEAFF.

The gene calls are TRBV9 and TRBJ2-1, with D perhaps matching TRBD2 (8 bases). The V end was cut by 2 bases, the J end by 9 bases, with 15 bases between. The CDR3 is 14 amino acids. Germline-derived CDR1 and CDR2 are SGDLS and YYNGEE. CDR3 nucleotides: TGTGCCAGCAGCGTTAGCGGGACAGAATCTGAGCAGTTCTTC. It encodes CASSVSGTESEQFF.